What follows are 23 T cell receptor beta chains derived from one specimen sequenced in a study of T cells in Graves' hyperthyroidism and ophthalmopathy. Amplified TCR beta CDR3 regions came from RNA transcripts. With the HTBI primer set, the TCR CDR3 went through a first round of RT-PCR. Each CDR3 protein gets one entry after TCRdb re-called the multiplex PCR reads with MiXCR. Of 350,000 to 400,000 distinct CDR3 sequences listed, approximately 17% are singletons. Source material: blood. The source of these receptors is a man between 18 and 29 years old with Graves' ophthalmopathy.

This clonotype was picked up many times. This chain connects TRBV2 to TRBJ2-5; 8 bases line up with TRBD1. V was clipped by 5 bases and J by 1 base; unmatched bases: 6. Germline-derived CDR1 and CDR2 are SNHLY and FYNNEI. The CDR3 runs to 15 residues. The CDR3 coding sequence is TGTGCCAGCAGTCGGCGGACAGGGACCCAAGAGACCCAGTACTTC. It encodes CASSRRTGTQETQYF.

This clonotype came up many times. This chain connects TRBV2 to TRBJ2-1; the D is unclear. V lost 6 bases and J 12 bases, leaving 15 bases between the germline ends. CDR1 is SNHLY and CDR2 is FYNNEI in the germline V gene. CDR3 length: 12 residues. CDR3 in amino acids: CASRGPTWGQFF. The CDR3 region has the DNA TGTGCCAGCAGGGGCCCTACATGGGGGCAGTTCTTC.

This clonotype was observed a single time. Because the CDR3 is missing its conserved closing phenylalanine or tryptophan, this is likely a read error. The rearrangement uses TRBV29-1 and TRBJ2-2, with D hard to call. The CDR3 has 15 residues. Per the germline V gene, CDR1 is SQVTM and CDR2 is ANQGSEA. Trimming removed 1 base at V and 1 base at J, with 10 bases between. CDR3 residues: CSVEGTSVNTGELFL. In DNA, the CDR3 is TGCAGCGTTGAAGGCACCAGTGTGAACACCGGGGAGCTGTTTCTT.

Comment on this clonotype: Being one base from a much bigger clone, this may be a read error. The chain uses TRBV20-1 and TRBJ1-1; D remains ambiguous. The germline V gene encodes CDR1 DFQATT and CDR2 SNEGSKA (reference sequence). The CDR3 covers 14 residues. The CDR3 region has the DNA TGCAGTGCTAGGCCTGCGGTGGGGAACATTGAAGCTTTCTTT. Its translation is CSARPAVGNIEAFF.

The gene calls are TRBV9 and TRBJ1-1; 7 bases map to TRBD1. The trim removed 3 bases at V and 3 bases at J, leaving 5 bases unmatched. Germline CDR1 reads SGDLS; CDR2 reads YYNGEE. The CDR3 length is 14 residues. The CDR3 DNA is TGTGCCAGCAGCGAGGGGACAGCCGACACTGAAGCTTTCTTT. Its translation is CASSEGTADTEAFF.

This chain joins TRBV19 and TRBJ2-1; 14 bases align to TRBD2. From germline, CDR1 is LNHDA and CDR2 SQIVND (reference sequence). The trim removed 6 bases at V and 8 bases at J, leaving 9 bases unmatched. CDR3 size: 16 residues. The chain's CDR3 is CASRLMTSGGAHEQFF. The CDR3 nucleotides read TGTGCCAGTAGGCTTATGACTAGCGGGGGGGCCCATGAGCAGTTCTTC.

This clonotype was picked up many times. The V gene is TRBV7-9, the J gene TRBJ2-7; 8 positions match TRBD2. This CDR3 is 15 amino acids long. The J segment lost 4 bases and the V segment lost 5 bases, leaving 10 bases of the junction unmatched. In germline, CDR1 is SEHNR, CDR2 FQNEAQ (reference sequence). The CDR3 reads CASSPRVAGIYEQYF. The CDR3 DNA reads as TGTGCCAGCAGCCCTCGGGTAGCGGGGATTTACGAGCAGTACTTC.

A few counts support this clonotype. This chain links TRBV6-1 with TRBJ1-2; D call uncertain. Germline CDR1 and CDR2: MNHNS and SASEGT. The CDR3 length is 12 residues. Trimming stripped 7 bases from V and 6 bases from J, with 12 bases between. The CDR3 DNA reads TGTGCCAGCACCGACGGCGCTCATGGCTACACCTTC. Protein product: CASTDGAHGYTF.

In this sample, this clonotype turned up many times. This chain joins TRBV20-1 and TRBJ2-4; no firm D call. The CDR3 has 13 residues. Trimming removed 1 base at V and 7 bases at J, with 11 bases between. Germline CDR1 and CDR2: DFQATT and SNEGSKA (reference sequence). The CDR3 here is CSARVTPTNIQYF. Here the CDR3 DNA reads TGCAGTGCTAGAGTCACCCCCACCAACATTCAGTACTTC.

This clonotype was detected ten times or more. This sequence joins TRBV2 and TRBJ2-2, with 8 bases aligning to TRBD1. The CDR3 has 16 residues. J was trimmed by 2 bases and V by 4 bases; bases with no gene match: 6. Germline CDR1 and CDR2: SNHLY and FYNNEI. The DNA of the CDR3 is TGTGCCAGCAGTGCGGCAGGGGGCCTCAACACCGGGGAGCTGTTTTTT. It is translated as CASSAAGGLNTGELFF.

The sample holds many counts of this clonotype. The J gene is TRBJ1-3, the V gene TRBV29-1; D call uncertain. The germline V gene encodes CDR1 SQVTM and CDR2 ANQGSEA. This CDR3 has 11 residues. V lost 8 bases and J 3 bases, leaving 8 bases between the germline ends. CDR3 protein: CSSFVGNTIYF. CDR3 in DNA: TGCAGCTCATTCGTTGGAAACACCATATATTTT.

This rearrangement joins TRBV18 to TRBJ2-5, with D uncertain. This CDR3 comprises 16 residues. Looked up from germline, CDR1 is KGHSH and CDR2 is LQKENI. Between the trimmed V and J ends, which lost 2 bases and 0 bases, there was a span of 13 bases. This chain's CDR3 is CASSPRAANYQETQYF. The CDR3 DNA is TGTGCCAGCTCACCAAGGGCAGCGAATTACCAAGAGACCCAGTACTTC.

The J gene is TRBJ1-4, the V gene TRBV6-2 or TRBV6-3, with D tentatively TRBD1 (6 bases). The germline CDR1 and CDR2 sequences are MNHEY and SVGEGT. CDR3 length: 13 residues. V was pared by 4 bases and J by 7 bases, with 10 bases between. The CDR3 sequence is CASSWGAGEKLFF. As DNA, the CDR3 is TGTGCCAGCAGTTGGGGGGCCGGTGAAAAACTGTTTTTT.

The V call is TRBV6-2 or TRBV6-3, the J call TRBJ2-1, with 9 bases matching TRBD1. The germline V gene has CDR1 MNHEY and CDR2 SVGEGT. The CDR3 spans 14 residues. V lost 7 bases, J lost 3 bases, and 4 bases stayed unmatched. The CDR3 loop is CASISGQGYNEQFF. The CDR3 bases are TGTGCCAGCATTTCGGGACAGGGCTACAATGAGCAGTTCTTC.

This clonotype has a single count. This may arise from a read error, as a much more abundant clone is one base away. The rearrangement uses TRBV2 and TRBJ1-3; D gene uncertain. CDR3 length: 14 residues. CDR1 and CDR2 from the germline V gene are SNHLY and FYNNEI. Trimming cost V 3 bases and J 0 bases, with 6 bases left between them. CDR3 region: CASSESSSGNTIYF. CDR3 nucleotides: TGTGCCAGCAGTGAGAGTAGCTCTGGAAACACCATATATTTT.

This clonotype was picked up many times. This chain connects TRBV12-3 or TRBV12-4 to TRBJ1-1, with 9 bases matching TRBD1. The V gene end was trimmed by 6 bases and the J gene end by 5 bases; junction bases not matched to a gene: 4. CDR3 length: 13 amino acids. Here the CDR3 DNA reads TGTGCCAGCAGCGGACAGGGGAGGACTGAAGCTTTCTTT. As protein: CASSGQGRTEAFF.

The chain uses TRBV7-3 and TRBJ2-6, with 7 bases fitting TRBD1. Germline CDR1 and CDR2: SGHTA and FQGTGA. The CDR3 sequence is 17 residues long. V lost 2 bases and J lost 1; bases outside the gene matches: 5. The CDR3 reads CASSLWTGGSGANVLTF. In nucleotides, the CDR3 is TGTGCCAGCAGCTTATGGACAGGAGGATCTGGGGCCAACGTCCTGACTTTC.

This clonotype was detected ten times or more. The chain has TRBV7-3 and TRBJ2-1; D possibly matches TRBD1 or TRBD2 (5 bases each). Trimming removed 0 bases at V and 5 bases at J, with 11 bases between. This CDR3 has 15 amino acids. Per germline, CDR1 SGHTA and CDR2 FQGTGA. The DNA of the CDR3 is TGTGCCAGCAGCTTAACGGCCGGGACCCACAATGAGCAGTTCTTC. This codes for CASSLTAGTHNEQFF.

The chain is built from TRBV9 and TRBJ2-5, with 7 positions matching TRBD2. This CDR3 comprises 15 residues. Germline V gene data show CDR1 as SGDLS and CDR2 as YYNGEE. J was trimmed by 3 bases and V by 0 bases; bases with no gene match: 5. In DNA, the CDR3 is TGTGCCAGCAGCGTAGAGCCCAGCGGGGAAGAGACCCAGTACTTC. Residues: CASSVEPSGEETQYF.

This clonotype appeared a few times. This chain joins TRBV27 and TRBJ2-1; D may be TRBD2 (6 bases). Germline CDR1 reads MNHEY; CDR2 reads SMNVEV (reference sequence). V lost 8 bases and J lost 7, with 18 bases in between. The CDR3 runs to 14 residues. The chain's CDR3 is CASRGTDSWNEQFF. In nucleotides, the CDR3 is TGTGCCAGCCGCGGGACGGACTCCTGGAATGAGCAGTTCTTC.

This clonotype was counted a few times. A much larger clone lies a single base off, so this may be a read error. CDR3 sequence (DNA): TGTGCCAGCAGCTCTTACGGGGGGCGGTTAGATACGCAGTATTTT. Translated: CASSSYGGRLDTQYF. This sequence joins TRBV11-2 and TRBJ2-3; weak D call: TRBD2 (7 bases). Germline V gene lookup returns CDR1 SGHAT and CDR2 FQNNGV. Between the trimmed V and J ends, which lost 4 bases and 5 bases, there was a span of 16 bases. The length of the CDR3 is 15 residues. Supplemented by reference TRBV11-2 and TRBJ2-3, the full variable domain reads EAGVAQSPRYKIIEKRQSVAFWCNPISGHATLYWYQQILGQGPKLLIQFQNNGVVDDSQLPKDRFSAERLKGVDSTLKIQPAKLEDSAVYLCASSSYGGRLDTQYFGPGTRLTVL.

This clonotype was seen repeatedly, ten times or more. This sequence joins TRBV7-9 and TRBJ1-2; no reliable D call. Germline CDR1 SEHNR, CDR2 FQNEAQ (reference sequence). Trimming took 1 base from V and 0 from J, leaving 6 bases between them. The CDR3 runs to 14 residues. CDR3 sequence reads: CASSLGGANYGYTF. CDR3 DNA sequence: TGTGCCAGCAGCTTAGGAGGTGCTAACTATGGCTACACCTTC.

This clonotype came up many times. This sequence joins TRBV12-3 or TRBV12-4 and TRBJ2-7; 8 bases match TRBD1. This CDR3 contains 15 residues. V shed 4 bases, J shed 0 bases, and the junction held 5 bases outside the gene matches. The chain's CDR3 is CASSSGTGASYEQYF. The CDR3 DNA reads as TGTGCCAGCAGTTCTGGGACAGGTGCCTCCTACGAGCAGTACTTC.